The entry that follows covers one T cell receptor (beta chain) sequence. Sequence at one end of the junction differs from germline and may be a read error. This specimen comes from a study of cytomegalovirus exposure and HLA in healthy donors. In the PCR, 60 Vbeta and 13 Jbeta primers were used. The method was immunoSEQ multiplex PCR; TCRdb's version includes in-frame clones alone and lacks a portion of them. The sample shows around 160,000 clones, around four fifths of them seen only once. The germline V gene encodes CDR1 MGHRA and CDR2 YSYEKL. This CDR3 spans 15 amino acids. Sequencing was carried out using PBMCs. The chain joins TRBV4-1 to TRBJ1-4; TRBD1 agrees at 10 bases. This TCR came from a man in his fifties or sixties in good health and CMV-seropositive. The CDR3 DNA follows: TGCGCCAGCAGCCCCGACAGGGGGCTTAATCAAAAACTGTTTTTT. It encodes CASSPDRGLNQKLFF.